The clone carrying this T cell receptor beta chain was counted only a few times. The antigen remains undetermined. The germline CDR1 and CDR2 sequences are LNHDA and SQIVND (reference sequence). V lost 3 bases and J lost 2, with 23 bases in between. This CDR3 has 19 amino acids. This specimen belongs to a study of regulatory T cells in long-lasting Graves disease. General observations from the study: Newly diagnosed patients had higher TCR diversity than persistent Graves' patients did.

Noted time point: newly diagnosed GD, antithyroid drugs for less than 3 months. After RNA was extracted from PBMCs, the TCR library was made from it. About 9.2 milliliters of peripheral blood were taken and placed in EDTA tubes. Investigators prepared the TCR beta libraries by applying iRepertoire HTBI primers and Arm-PCR of CDR3 regions. TCRdb recomputed calls from the multiplex PCR reads with MiXCR, one row per CDR3 protein. Here the sample spans roughly 610,000 distinct CDR3 sequences, about 16% being singletons. The sample was also reused in another study, on T cells in Graves' hyperthyroidism and ophthalmopathy. That study adds: The HTBI set primed first-round TCR CDR3 RT-PCR. Ophthalmopathy stood apart from stable hyperthyroidism in a 13 V-J model.

The receptor was isolated from a man aged 18 to 29 with Graves disease. The sequencing here drew on peripheral blood mononuclear cells (PBMCs), taken at new diagnosis, from a patient treated with antithyroid drugs. The chain uses TRBV19 and TRBJ2-1; D is tentatively TRBD1 or TRBD2 (6 bases each). The CDR3 is CASSMVKKEAGEAYNEQFF. Here the CDR3 DNA reads TGTGCCAGTAGTATGGTAAAAAAAGAGGCAGGGGAGGCCTACAATGAGCAGTTCTTC. The full variable domain, its missing parts supplied by reference TRBV19 and TRBJ2-1, is DGGITQSPKYLFRKEGQNVTLSCEQNLNHDAMYWYRQDPGQGLRLIYYSQIVNDFQKGDIAEGYSVSREKKESFPLTVTSAQKNPTAFYLCASSMVKKEAGEAYNEQFFGPGTRLTVL.